This T cell receptor (beta chain) stems from a study of monozygotic twins with inflammatory bowel disease. Template-switch reactions added UMIs with a 6-nucleotide sample barcode. TCRdb re-analyzed the 5' RACE reads; it lists each CDR3 protein once, without DNA. Its table lists over 150,000 distinct CDR3 sequences. As concerns this clonotype: Its antigen is not identified.

Overall study results and limits: Some repertoire variability may stem from patients' differing immunosuppressive treatments.

The length of the CDR3 is 15 residues. Germline-derived CDR1 and CDR2 are SGHRS and YFSETQ. Whole blood without T cell sorting served as the source of isolated total RNA. The origin of this receptor is a human donor with ulcerative colitis or Crohn's disease, or a healthy co-twin of an affected twin (not recorded which). Material: blood. The chain links TRBV5-1 to TRBJ2-3; TCRdb's assignment of TRBD1 cannot be checked, as there is no DNA. The CDR3 sequence: CASTVDRGVTDTQYF.